Below, 32 T cell receptor beta chains from the same sample are listed, as sequenced in a study of beta chain features in type 1 diabetes. cDNA synthesis used the whole RNA isolate, giving expressed TCRB sequences. Clones were read by immunoSEQ multiplex PCR, and TCRdb kept only the in-frame ones, dropping some. The data hold 350,000 to 450,000 clones, with 14% observed a single time. Sequenced: naive CD4+ T cells from blood. The receptors originated from a man aged 25-40 years in good health.

This clone was observed many times. The chain employs TRBV6-4 and TRBJ2-7, with D possibly matching TRBD1 (6 bases). CDR1 is MRHNA, CDR2 SNTAGT, per germline. V shed 3 bases and J shed 5 bases, with 14 bases lying between them. The CDR3 consists of 14 residues. The CDR3 DNA reads as TGTGCCAGCAGTGAGGACCTGGGGGCCCACGAGCAGTACGTC. Its translation: CASSEDLGAHEQYV.

The gene calls are TRBV29-1 and TRBJ1-2; possible D gene TRBD1, 5 bases. Germline-derived CDR1 and CDR2 are SQVTM and ANQGSEA. The CDR3 is made up of 11 amino acids. Trimming took off 0 bases at V and 8 bases at J, with 7 bases between the two ends. The CDR3 bases are TGCAGCGTTGAAGATCCAGGGGGCTACACCTTC. Translation: CSVEDPGGYTF. Supplemented by reference TRBV29-1 and TRBJ1-2, the full variable domain reads SAVISQKPSRDICQRGTSLTIQCQVDSQVTMMFWYRQQPGQSLTLIATANQGSEATYESGFVIDKFPISRPNLTFSTLTVSNMSPEDSSIYLCSVEDPGGYTFGSGTRLTVV.

The chain recombines TRBV5-6 with TRBJ1-2, with D perhaps TRBD1 (5 bases). This CDR3 spans 16 amino acids. Trimming took off 0 bases at V and 2 bases at J, with 14 bases between the two ends. Per the germline V gene, CDR1 is SGHDT and CDR2 is YYEEEE. The CDR3 DNA reads as TGTGCCAGCAGCTTGGGGACTCTGGGACGGAACTATGGCTACACCTTC. It translates to CASSLGTLGRNYGYTF.

The rearrangement joins TRBV5-1 to TRBJ1-2; D remains unclear. Looked up from germline, CDR1 is SGHRS and CDR2 is YFSETQ. The CDR3 runs 16 residues. Trimming took off 0 bases at V and 3 bases at J, with 15 bases between the two ends. CDR3 in amino acids: CASSLADYGYYYGYTF. CDR3 coding DNA: TGCGCCAGCAGCTTGGCGGACTATGGGTACTACTATGGCTACACCTTC.

This clone turned up a few times. The chain recombines TRBV25-1 with TRBJ2-7; no definite D call. The CDR3 extends over 12 amino acids. Trimming removed 3 bases from V and 8 bases from J, with 11 bases in between. Per germline, CDR1 MGHDK and CDR2 SYGVNS. DNA of the CDR3: TGTGCCAGCAGTGACCCGACTTCAAAGCAGTACTTC. Translation gives CASSDPTSKQYF.

The CDR3 bases are TGTGCCAGCAGTGGGACAGGGTCCACCTACGAGCAGTACTTC. Protein product: CASSGTGSTYEQYF. This rearrangement joins TRBV28 to TRBJ2-7; 9 bases agree with TRBD1. Germline CDR1 is MDHEN and CDR2 is SYDVKM. The CDR3 has 14 amino acids. After removal of 5 bases from V and 2 bases from J, the junction contained 4 bases not matched to a gene. The full variable domain, completed using reference TRBV28 and TRBJ2-7, is DVKVTQSSRYLVKRTGEKVFLECVQDMDHENMFWYRQDPGLGLRLIYFSYDVKMKEKGDIPEGYSVSREKKERFSLILESASTNQTSMYLCASSGTGSTYEQYFGPGTRLTVT.

The chain joins TRBV18 to TRBJ1-1, with D uncertain. The CDR3 consists of 14 residues. Trimming stripped 8 bases from V and 3 bases from J, with 16 bases between. Germline assignment: CDR1 KGHSH and CDR2 LQKENI. The CDR3 loop is CASASLSGDTEAFF. The CDR3 DNA reads as TGTGCCAGCGCCTCGCTTAGTGGTGACACTGAAGCTTTCTTT.

The chain uses TRBV7-2 and TRBJ2-2; D is perhaps TRBD2 (6 bases). The CDR3 contains 15 residues. V dropped 1 base and J dropped 4 bases, with 10 bases sitting between them. CDR1 is SGHTA and CDR2 is FQGNSA in the germline V gene. The CDR3: CASSLEGLSTGELFF. CDR3 DNA sequence: TGTGCCAGCAGCTTAGAGGGACTCAGCACCGGGGAGCTGTTTTTT.

The chain is built from TRBV7-2 and TRBJ1-5, with TRBD1 matching over 7 bases. Germline V CDR1 and CDR2: SGHTA, FQGNSA. CDR3 size: 15 residues. The ends lost 5 bases at V and 7 bases at J; junction bases unmatched: 11. CDR3 DNA sequence: TGTGCCAGCAGCCTTACAGGGGCCCACATCCAGCCCCAGCATTTT. Translating it yields CASSLTGAHIQPQHF.

This chain connects TRBV7-2 to TRBJ2-7, with 7 bases lining up with TRBD1. This CDR3 spans 14 amino acids. Per the germline V gene, CDR1 is SGHTA and CDR2 is FQGNSA. The J segment lost 1 base and the V segment lost 4 bases, leaving 4 bases of the junction unmatched. CDR3 nucleotides: TGTGCCAGCAGCTCCCGGGACAGATCCTACGAGCAGTACTTC. Protein: CASSSRDRSYEQYF.

V and J are TRBV6-5 and TRBJ2-3; TRBD1 matches 9 bases. The ends lost 5 bases at V and 15 bases at J; junction bases unmatched: 9. The CDR3 loop spans 12 amino acids. Germline V gene data show CDR1 as MNHEY and CDR2 as SVGAGI. The CDR3 DNA reads as TGTGCCAGCAGTCAGGACCGGGACAGGGAATATTTT. Its protein is CASSQDRDREYF.

This rearrangement joins TRBV5-1 to TRBJ2-1, with 11 bases aligning to TRBD2. Germline-derived CDR1 and CDR2 are SGHRS and YFSETQ. The V and J ends lost 4 bases and 4 bases, in that order; junction bases with no gene match: 13. The CDR3 has 18 residues. The CDR3 DNA sequence: TGCGCCAGCAGCGGAGCGACTAGCGGGAAACCTGGGTACAATGAGCAGTTCTTC. Amino acids: CASSGATSGKPGYNEQFF.

V and J are TRBV7-9 and TRBJ2-3, with D unclear. Germline assignment: CDR1 SEHNR and CDR2 FQNEAQ (reference sequence). The CDR3 is 14 amino acids. Trimming removed 11 bases from V and 0 bases from J, with 15 bases in between. The CDR3 bases are TGTGCCCAGCAGAAAGCCGGTAGCACAGATACGCAGTATTTT. Its protein product is CAQQKAGSTDTQYF.

The CDR3 DNA follows: TGTGCCACCAGCAGAGATTTACAGGGCAATCAGCCCCAGCATTTT. This sequence encodes CATSRDLQGNQPQHF. The chain combines TRBV15 with TRBJ1-5, with D possibly being TRBD1 (5 bases). Trimming removed 0 bases from V and 2 bases from J, with 8 bases in between. From germline, CDR1 is LNHNV and CDR2 YYDKDF (reference sequence). CDR3 length equals 15 residues.

There are a few counts of this clone. The V and J genes are TRBV20-1 and TRBJ1-1; D gene uncertain. The V end lost 1 base, the J end lost 4 bases, and 4 bases lay between the germline ends. This CDR3 contains 11 residues. Germline CDR1 and CDR2: DFQATT and SNEGSKA (reference sequence). CDR3 amino acids: CSARASTEAFF. CDR3 bases: TGCAGTGCTAGAGCATCCACTGAAGCTTTCTTT.

This chain connects TRBV7-9 to TRBJ2-5, with D possibly matching TRBD1 (6 bases). Per the germline V gene, CDR1 is SEHNR and CDR2 is FQNEAQ (reference sequence). CDR3 length: 15 residues. V gave up 1 base and J gave up 3 bases, with 12 bases separating them. CDR3 coding DNA: TGTGCCAGCAGCTTAGGCATGAGGACAGAAGAGACCCAGTACTTC. Translated: CASSLGMRTEETQYF.

Only a few counts were recorded for this clone. The chain carries TRBV7-2 and TRBJ1-4; a possible D gene is TRBD1 (6 bases). The length of the CDR3 is 15 residues. CDR1 and CDR2 from the germline V gene are SGHTA and FQGNSA. The V end was cut by 5 bases, the J end by 3 bases, with 13 bases between. The CDR3 region has the DNA TGTGCCAGCAGCCCTCGAGGGGGGGCTAATGAAAAACTGTTTTTT. This translates into CASSPRGGANEKLFF.

The chain employs TRBV30 and TRBJ2-5, with a possible D match to TRBD2 (5 bases). Trimming shortened V by 6 bases and J by 4 bases, and 9 bases separated the two germline ends. The CDR3 runs to 11 residues. Germline V gene data show CDR1 as GTSNPN and CDR2 as SVGIG (reference sequence). The CDR3 region is CACLRGETQYF. CDR3 bases: TGTGCCTGCCTCCGGGGAGAGACCCAGTACTTC.

The chain employs TRBV9 and TRBJ2-3, with 9 bases lining up with TRBD2. The germline CDR1 and CDR2 sequences are SGDLS and YYNGEE. The CDR3 runs to 16 residues. V lost 6 bases to trimming and J lost 5 bases; unmatched junction nucleotides: 13. The CDR3: CASTPSVAGDVDTQYF. For the CDR3, the DNA is TGTGCCAGCACCCCCTCGGTAGCGGGAGATGTAGATACGCAGTATTTT.

This clone was detected only a few times. CDR3 loop: CASSLSGGRENIQYF. CDR3 bases: TGCGCCAGCAGCTTATCCGGGGGAAGGGAAAACATTCAGTACTTC. The rearrangement links TRBV5-1 to TRBJ2-4; D possibly corresponds to TRBD2 (6 bases). V was cut by 2 bases and J by 5 bases, with 14 bases left in between. CDR1 is SGHRS, CDR2 YFSETQ, per germline. The CDR3 length is 15 residues.

The chain is built from TRBV7-2 and TRBJ2-5; no clear D gene. V lost 5 bases, J lost 2 bases, and 9 bases lay in between. This CDR3 comprises 13 residues. Germline assignment: CDR1 SGHTA and CDR2 FQGNSA. The CDR3 region is CASSAPNQETQYF. The CDR3 DNA follows: TGTGCCAGCAGCGCCCCAAATCAAGAGACCCAGTACTTC. The variable domain in full, with the rest retrieved from reference TRBV7-2 and TRBJ2-5, is GAGVSQSPSNKVTEKGKDVELRCDPISGHTALYWYRQSLGQGLEFLIYFQGNSAPDKSGLPSDRFSAERTGGSVSTLTIQRTQQEDSAVYLCASSAPNQETQYFGPGTRLLVL.

The genes are TRBV7-7 and TRBJ2-7; TRBD1 is a possible D gene (6 bases). The germline gives CDR1 SSHAT, CDR2 FNYEAQ (reference sequence). This CDR3 has 14 residues. CDR3 nucleotide sequence: TGTGCTAGCAGACGCTTGGGACAAACTTACGAGCAGTACGTC. Protein: CASRRLGQTYEQYV.

This clone was seen only a few times. J is TRBJ2-5 and V is TRBV29-1; D is unclear. This CDR3 comprises 13 residues. Germline V gene sequence: CDR1 SQVTM, CDR2 ANQGSEA. Trimming shortened V by 3 bases and J by 5 bases, and 13 bases separated the two germline ends. The CDR3 coding sequence is TGCAGCGTTGACATCCTAGGGCGGGAGACCCAGTACTTC. It translates to CSVDILGRETQYF.

The chain uses TRBV1 and TRBJ1-2; the table assigns TRBD1, which was not confirmed against the DNA. TRBV1 is labeled a pseudogene. The length of the CDR3 is 15 residues. The CDR3 is CTSSQGDSEEDGYTF. CDR3 DNA sequence: TGCACCAGCAGCCAGGGGGACAGCGAGGAGGACGGCTACACCTTC.

The rearrangement uses TRBV11-3 and TRBJ2-3; D remains unclear. This CDR3 has 15 residues. V was clipped by 0 bases and J by 0 bases, with 7 bases between them. From germline, CDR1 is SGHNT and CDR2 YENEEA. CDR3 sequence (DNA): TGTGCCAGCAGCTTAGATCTGCCTAGCACAGATACGCAGTATTTT. Amino acid sequence: CASSLDLPSTDTQYF.

For the CDR3, the DNA is TGCGCCAGCAGCTTGGTAGGGACAGGGCAGTACAATGAGCAGTTCTTC. Amino acid sequence: CASSLVGTGQYNEQFF. J is TRBJ2-1 and V is TRBV5-1, with 9 bases identical to TRBD1. After removal of 0 bases from V and 4 bases from J, the junction contained 5 bases not matched to a gene. CDR3 length equals 16 residues. Germline V gives CDR1 SGHRS, CDR2 YFSETQ. The full variable domain, in which reference TRBV5-1 and TRBJ2-1 provide the parts outside the CDR3, is KAGVTQTPRYLIKTRGQQVTLSCSPISGHRSVSWYQQTPGQGLQFLFEYFSETQRNKGNFPGRFSGRQFSNSRSEMNVSTLELGDSALYLCASSLVGTGQYNEQFFGPGTRLTVL.

In this sample, this clone turned up a few times. The chain uses TRBV7-2 and TRBJ1-3; no firm D call. Germline-derived CDR1 and CDR2 are SGHTA and FQGNSA. Trimming left V 10 bases short and J 3 bases short, with 16 bases between. The CDR3 loop spans 14 amino acids. CDR3 loop: CATNGRGGGNTIYF. The CDR3, as DNA: TGTGCCACCAACGGGCGGGGTGGTGGAAACACCATATATTTT.

This clone was seen more than once but under ten times. The gene calls are TRBV2 and TRBJ2-5; 7 bases map to TRBD1. V was clipped by 7 bases and J by 5 bases; unmatched bases: 16. The CDR3 is made up of 16 amino acids. Germline CDR1 SNHLY, CDR2 FYNNEI. In DNA, the CDR3 is TGTGCCAGCAATCGAGGACAGGTTGTTAGAAGTGAGACCCAGTACTTC. Amino acid sequence: CASNRGQVVRSETQYF.

A few counts support this clone. J is TRBJ1-1 and V is TRBV29-1; 12 nucleotides align to TRBD1. The ends lost 8 bases at V and 6 bases at J; junction bases unmatched: 19. The germline V gene has CDR1 SQVTM and CDR2 ANQGSEA. CDR3 length equals 17 residues. CDR3 amino acids: CSSLWGPGTGGGSEAFF. In nucleotides, the CDR3 is TGCAGCTCACTGTGGGGACCCGGGACAGGGGGCGGCTCTGAAGCTTTCTTT.

This rearrangement joins TRBV9 to TRBJ2-3, with 7 bases that match TRBD2. Germline V gives CDR1 SGDLS, CDR2 YYNGEE. The CDR3 consists of 15 residues. V shed 6 bases, J shed 5 bases, and the junction held 12 bases outside the gene matches. DNA of the CDR3: TGTGCCAGCACCCAGCTAGCGGTTGACATAGATACGCAGTATTTT. Protein: CASTQLAVDIDTQYF. Drawing the rest from reference TRBV9 and TRBJ2-3, the complete variable domain is DSGVTQTPKHLITATGQRVTLRCSPRSGDLSVYWYQQSLDQGLQFLIQYYNGEERAKGNILERFSAQQFPDLHSELNLSSLELGDSALYFCASTQLAVDIDTQYFGPGTRLTVL.

The sample holds a few counts of this clone. The J gene is TRBJ2-4, the V gene TRBV4-3, with a tentative D call TRBD1 (6 bases). The V gene's germline CDR1 is LGHNA and CDR2 YSLEER. Trimming shortened V by 0 bases and J by 0 bases, and 15 bases separated the two germline ends. The CDR3 has 18 amino acids. The CDR3 region is CASSQELQGRVAKNIQYF. The CDR3 nucleotides read TGCGCCAGCAGCCAAGAATTACAGGGCCGGGTAGCCAAAAACATTCAGTACTTC.

The rearrangement uses TRBV11-3 and TRBJ2-1, with 10 bases identical to TRBD2. V trimming: 3 bases; J trimming: 7 bases; junction bases outside the gene matches: 6. CDR3 size: 15 residues. Germline lookup yields CDR1 SGHNT and CDR2 YENEEA. The CDR3 loop reads CASSLASGSENEQFF. The CDR3 DNA is TGTGCCAGCAGCTTGGCTAGCGGGAGTGAGAATGAGCAGTTCTTC. The complete variable domain, with remaining parts taken from reference TRBV11-3 and TRBJ2-1, reads EAGVVQSPRYKIIEKKQPVAFWCNPISGHNTLYWYLQNLGQGPELLIRYENEEAVDDSQLPKDRFSAERLKGVDSTLKIQPAELGDSAVYLCASSLASGSENEQFFGPGTRLTVL.